Presented here are 29 T cell receptor beta chains from one specimen sequenced in a study of blood T cell repertoires in COVID-19. Method: immunoSEQ multiplex PCR; TCRdb's copy keeps in-frame clones and lacks some. In the table there are 150,000 or so clones, around 85% of which are singletons. Sequenced input: peripheral blood. The source of these receptors is a man between 60 and 70 years old with active or convalescent COVID-19.

This chain joins TRBV7-8 and TRBJ2-1; 10 nucleotides agree with TRBD2. The CDR3 spans 16 residues. Germline V gene sequence: CDR1 SGHVS, CDR2 FQNEAQ. The junction had 8 bases not matched to a gene; V was cut back by 1 base and J by 8 bases. The CDR3 spells CASSLGLAGAKDEQFF. In nucleotides, the CDR3 is TGTGCCAGCAGCTTAGGTCTAGCGGGGGCCAAGGATGAGCAGTTCTTC.

This clone showed up just once. The chain is built from TRBV9 and TRBJ2-3; 12 bases match TRBD2. The ends lost 0 bases at V and 4 bases at J; junction bases unmatched: 9. Germline CDR1 and CDR2: SGDLS and YYNGEE. CDR3 size: 18 residues. CDR3 DNA: TGTGCCAGCAGCGTAGTCGCTAGCGGGGGGGCCGGGGCAGATACGCAGTATTTT. Translation gives CASSVVASGGAGADTQYF.

The genes are TRBV28 and TRBJ1-2, with a possible D match to TRBD1 (5 bases). Germline CDR1 reads MDHEN; CDR2 reads SYDVKM. V lost 2 bases and J lost 3, with 16 bases in between. This CDR3 is 16 amino acids long. CDR3: CASSLAGPGGDYGYTF. The CDR3 coding sequence is TGTGCCAGCAGTTTAGCAGGGCCGGGGGGGGACTATGGCTACACCTTC.

The V and J genes are TRBV19 and TRBJ2-3; 7 bases align to TRBD1. The CDR3 has 14 amino acids. Germline V gene data show CDR1 as LNHDA and CDR2 as SQIVND (reference sequence). Trimming cost V 8 bases and J 4 bases; bases outside gene matches: 9. CDR3 nucleotide sequence: TGTGCCAGTCAATGGCCGGACAGGCCAGATACGCAGTATTTT. This gives the protein CASQWPDRPDTQYF.

This clone was detected only once. The genes are TRBV5-5 and TRBJ1-2; perhaps TRBD1 as D (5 bases). There are 15 residues in the CDR3. Germline V gene lookup returns CDR1 SGHKS and CDR2 YYEKEE (reference sequence). V gave up 0 bases and J gave up 3 bases, with 12 bases separating them. In nucleotides, the CDR3 is TGTGCCAGCAGCTTGGGGGTAGGGGCCTACTATGGCTACACCTTC. This encodes CASSLGVGAYYGYTF.

The chain recombines TRBV29-1 with TRBJ2-7, with 9 bases identical to TRBD1. The J segment lost 3 bases and the V segment lost 7 bases, leaving 10 bases of the junction unmatched. The CDR3 length is 14 residues. Germline V lookup: CDR1 SQVTM, CDR2 ANQGSEA. This CDR3 reads CSGIGTGPIYEQYF. The CDR3 DNA reads as TGCAGCGGCATTGGGACAGGGCCTATCTACGAGCAGTACTTC.

This chain links TRBV6-5 with TRBJ1-4; TRBD1 matches at 9 bases. Looked up from germline, CDR1 is MNHEY and CDR2 is SVGAGI. V lost 6 bases, J lost 7 bases, and 6 bases stayed unmatched. This CDR3 comprises 14 residues. CDR3 region: CASRQGALSEKLFF. The CDR3 DNA is TGTGCCAGCAGACAGGGGGCTTTAAGTGAAAAACTGTTTTTT.

V usage is TRBV28 and J usage is TRBJ1-6; no definite D call. From germline, CDR1 is MDHEN and CDR2 SYDVKM. V was clipped by 3 bases and J by 7 bases, with 4 bases between them. This CDR3 region has 12 residues. CDR3 nucleotide sequence: TGTGCCAGCAGTTTCCAGAATTCACCCCTCCACTTT. Its translation: CASSFQNSPLHF.

The chain combines TRBV5-1 with TRBJ2-3; 12 bases align to TRBD2. Trimming removed 0 bases from V and 1 base from J; junction bases left unmatched: 3. The CDR3 has 17 residues. Per germline, CDR1 SGHRS and CDR2 YFSETQ. The CDR3, as DNA: TGCGCCAGCAGCTTGGGGGCTAGCGGGAGGGGCACAGATACGCAGTATTTT. Its translation is CASSLGASGRGTDTQYF.

The chain has TRBV20-1 and TRBJ2-1, with TRBD2 matching 9 bases. Germline V gene data show CDR1 as DFQATT and CDR2 as SNEGSKA (reference sequence). This CDR3 contains 15 residues. The junction had 12 bases not matched to a gene; V was cut back by 3 bases and J by 9 bases. The CDR3 region is CSASRAGGLAGEQFF. Written as DNA, the CDR3 is TGCAGTGCTAGTCGAGCGGGAGGTCTCGCGGGTGAGCAGTTCTTC.

The CDR3: CAIATGGYEQYF. The CDR3, as DNA: TGTGCCATCGCTACAGGGGGCTACGAGCAGTACTTC. This chain connects TRBV10-3 to TRBJ2-7, with 8 bases lining up with TRBD1. This CDR3 has 12 residues. Germline V gives CDR1 ENHRY, CDR2 SYGVKD. V lost 8 bases, J lost 3 bases, and 3 bases stayed unmatched.

This chain joins TRBV28 and TRBJ1-1; 7 positions agree with TRBD1. J gave up 0 bases and V 2 bases, and 3 bases lay outside the gene matches. The germline V gene has CDR1 MDHEN and CDR2 SYDVKM. The CDR3 extends over 15 amino acids. Written as DNA, the CDR3 is TGTGCCAGCAGTTTACCGACAGGGTTGAACACTGAAGCTTTCTTT. Residues: CASSLPTGLNTEAFF. The full variable domain, its missing parts supplied by reference TRBV28 and TRBJ1-1, is DVKVTQSSRYLVKRTGEKVFLECVQDMDHENMFWYRQDPGLGLRLIYFSYDVKMKEKGDIPEGYSVSREKKERFSLILESASTNQTSMYLCASSLPTGLNTEAFFGQGTRLTVV.

This chain links TRBV3-1 (or the pseudogene TRBV3-2) with TRBJ2-5; 13 nucleotides match TRBD2. The CDR3 spans 20 residues. Trimming removed 3 bases from V and 7 bases from J; junction bases left unmatched: 20. CDR1 is LGHDT, CDR2 YNNKEL, per germline (reference sequence). The CDR3 DNA follows: TGTGCCAGCAGCCACCCCTCCGTCGAATCACTAGCGGGAGGGTCAGGGACCCAGTACTTC. Translated: CASSHPSVESLAGGSGTQYF.

Within the sample, this clone is medium-sized. The V call is TRBV10-2, the J call TRBJ2-7; tentatively, D is TRBD1 (6 bases). Germline loops: CDR1 WSHSY, CDR2 SAAADI. Trimming removed 5 bases at V and 6 bases at J, with 29 bases between. The CDR3 totals 18 residues. The CDR3 nucleotides are TGCGCCAGCAGTACACCGGATATTGGCAGGGGCGTCTTTGGCGAGCAGTACTTC. Amino acid sequence: CASSTPDIGRGVFGEQYF.

A remark on this clone: The same CDR3 is also encoded by other DNA sequences in this sample. V is TRBV12-3 or TRBV12-4 and J is TRBJ2-3, with D tentatively TRBD1 (6 bases). The CDR3 is 13 residues long. Trimming pared 6 bases from V and 6 bases from J, leaving 13 bases between. For the CDR3, the DNA is TGTGCCAGCAGCCTTGCAGGGGCTGATACGCAGTATTTT. As protein: CASSLAGADTQYF.

The rearrangement links TRBV19 to TRBJ1-2; D remains unclear. The length of the CDR3 is 15 residues. Germline lookup yields CDR1 LNHDA and CDR2 SQIVND (reference sequence). Trimming stripped 1 base from V and 5 bases from J, with 14 bases between. The CDR3 spells CASSIGQAGRYGYTF. CDR3 DNA: TGTGCCAGTAGTATAGGCCAGGCGGGAAGGTATGGCTACACCTTC. Together with reference TRBV19 and TRBJ1-2, the CDR3 gives the full variable domain: DGGITQSPKYLFRKEGQNVTLSCEQNLNHDAMYWYRQDPGQGLRLIYYSQIVNDFQKGDIAEGYSVSREKKESFPLTVTSAQKNPTAFYLCASSIGQAGRYGYTFGSGTRLTVV.

This clone was seen at least ten times. The V call is TRBV6-5, the J call TRBJ2-1; TRBD2 is a possible D gene (6 bases). Trimming removed 0 bases at V and 8 bases at J, with 14 bases between. This CDR3 spans 15 amino acids. Germline V gives CDR1 MNHEY, CDR2 SVGAGI. The CDR3 region is CASSYSFTSPHEQFF. CDR3 in DNA: TGTGCCAGCAGTTACTCTTTCACTAGCCCACATGAGCAGTTCTTC.

This clone came up once. The V and J genes are TRBV3-1 (or the pseudogene TRBV3-2) and TRBJ1-2; D gene uncertain. The germline V gene encodes CDR1 LGHDT and CDR2 YNNKEL (reference sequence). This CDR3 has 15 residues. Trimming removed 4 bases at V and 6 bases at J, with 18 bases between. CDR3 coding DNA: TGTGCCAGCAGCCCGACCCTTGACATATTTGATGGCTACACCTTC. This gives the protein CASSPTLDIFDGYTF.

The V gene is TRBV10-3, the J gene TRBJ2-3, with 8 bases that match TRBD1. Trimming cost V 4 bases and J 2 bases; bases outside gene matches: 8. The CDR3 is 16 amino acids. Germline CDR1 ENHRY, CDR2 SYGVKD. CDR3 region: CAISVRTGGYTDTQYF. In DNA, the CDR3 is TGTGCCATCAGTGTCCGAACAGGGGGTTACACAGATACGCAGTATTTT.

The chain links TRBV5-1 to TRBJ2-2; D is ambiguous. The germline CDR1 and CDR2 sequences are SGHRS and YFSETQ. V was pared by 0 bases and J by 4 bases, with 13 bases between. CDR3 length: 16 amino acids. CDR3 amino acids: CASSLVGETTTGELFF. The CDR3 coding sequence is TGCGCCAGCAGCTTGGTAGGCGAGACAACCACCGGGGAGCTGTTTTTT.

The genes are TRBV7-2 and TRBJ2-2; 11 bases match TRBD2. CDR1 SGHTA and CDR2 FQGNSA come from the germline V gene. CDR3 length: 18 residues. V lost 3 bases to trimming and J lost 9 bases; unmatched junction nucleotides: 15. The CDR3, as DNA: TGTGCCAGCAGCTTCTACGTTCGACTAGCGGGGTACGACCGGGAGCTGTTTTTT. This sequence encodes CASSFYVRLAGYDRELFF.

This clone was counted a few times. The gene calls are TRBV28 and TRBJ1-6; tentative D call: TRBD1 (6 bases). CDR3 size: 14 residues. Germline values: CDR1 MDHEN, CDR2 SYDVKM. V shed 3 bases and J shed 6 bases, with 9 bases lying between them. CDR3 sequence: CASSFDRFNSPLHF. The CDR3 bases are TGTGCCAGCAGTTTCGACAGGTTTAATTCACCCCTCCACTTT.

V usage is TRBV24-1 and J usage is TRBJ2-1, with TRBD1 as a possible D gene (6 bases). Germline CDR1 KGHDR, CDR2 SFDVKD. V was pared by 3 bases and J by 1 base, with 9 bases between. The CDR3 is 15 residues long. The CDR3 DNA follows: TGTGCCACCAGTGATGTACAGGGTTCCTACAATGAGCAGTTCTTC. Residues: CATSDVQGSYNEQFF.

Details on this clone: The sample has other DNA sequences that encode this CDR3 too. The chain couples TRBV12-3 or TRBV12-4 to TRBJ1-1; D call uncertain. The V and J ends lost 6 bases and 3 bases respectively, with 8 bases between them. The CDR3 contains 12 residues. The CDR3, as DNA: TGTGCCAGCAGCCCCGGTTACACTGAAGCTTTCTTT. Its protein product is CASSPGYTEAFF.

The chain carries TRBV4-2 and TRBJ2-2, with 10 bases that match TRBD1. V dropped 0 bases and J dropped 1; count of bases not matched to a gene: 2. Germline V gene data show CDR1 as LGHNA and CDR2 as YNFKEQ. The CDR3 sequence is 17 residues long. CDR3 sequence reads: CASSQDRDRGNTGELFF. CDR3 in DNA: TGTGCCAGCAGCCAAGACCGGGACAGGGGGAACACCGGGGAGCTGTTTTTT.

The CDR3 protein is CAIRRQGNGTGELFF. The CDR3, as DNA: TGTGCCATCAGACGACAGGGGAACGGCACCGGGGAGCTGTTTTTT. V is TRBV10-3 and J is TRBJ2-2, with TRBD1 identical over 8 bases. Trimming took 6 bases from V and 4 from J; bases not matched to a gene: 7. CDR1 and CDR2 from the germline V gene are ENHRY and SYGVKD. The CDR3 runs 15 residues.

V gene TRBV7-2 combines with J gene TRBJ2-1, with 10 nucleotides matching TRBD1. Germline CDR1 is SGHTA and CDR2 is FQGNSA. V trimming: 3 bases; J trimming: 5 bases; junction bases outside the gene matches: 4. This CDR3 has 15 residues. The CDR3 is CASSLVTGGNNEQFF. The CDR3 DNA reads as TGTGCCAGCAGCTTGGTGACAGGGGGCAACAATGAGCAGTTCTTC.

V gene TRBV11-3 combines with J gene TRBJ2-2, with 10 nucleotides matching TRBD1. Trimming removed 3 bases from V and 1 base from J; junction bases left unmatched: 5. Per germline, CDR1 SGHNT and CDR2 YENEEA. This CDR3 has 17 amino acids. The CDR3 loop reads CASSFGTGDLNTGELFF. In DNA form, the CDR3 reads TGTGCCAGCAGCTTCGGGACAGGGGATTTGAACACCGGGGAGCTGTTTTTT.

With regard to this clone: Compared with germline, one end of the junction differs, possibly owing to a read error. This same CDR3 is encoded by further DNA sequences in the sample. The V and J genes are TRBV3-1 (or the pseudogene TRBV3-2) and TRBJ2-5; a weak D match, TRBD1 (6 bases). The CDR3 sequence is 15 residues long. Germline CDR1 and CDR2: LGHDT and YNNKEL (reference sequence). The CDR3 DNA reads as TGTGCCAGTAGCCCTAACACAGGGTTCCAAGAGACCCAGTACTTC. Amino acid sequence: CASSPNTGFQETQYF.